These 8 T cell receptor beta chains originate from one sample sequenced in a study of neurological immune-mediated disorders. TCRdb reprocessed the 5' RACE reads with MiXCR, giving one entry per CDR3 protein. The repertoire holds under 45,000 distinct CDR3 sequences, with roughly 13% as singletons. Sequenced input: PBMCs. The receptors were sampled from a female donor in good health.

This clonotype came up many times. This chain connects TRBV2 to TRBJ2-5; 10 bases are shared with TRBD2. Per the germline V gene, CDR1 is SNHLY and CDR2 is FYNNEI. With V trimmed by 1 base and J by 4 bases, 9 bases remained unmatched. The length of the CDR3 is 17 residues. The CDR3 reads CASSEGRLAGVPETQYF. CDR3 coding DNA: TGTGCCAGCAGTGAAGGTCGTCTAGCGGGGGTACCAGAGACCCAGTACTTC.

This clonotype has more than one count but fewer than ten. This chain connects TRBV29-1 to TRBJ2-1; tentatively, D is TRBD2 (5 bases). The CDR3 loop spans 12 amino acids. Trimming shortened V by 4 bases and J by 4 bases, and 8 bases separated the two germline ends. Germline CDR1 is SQVTM and CDR2 is ANQGSEA. Here the CDR3 reads CSVGSGYNEQFF. The CDR3 nucleotides read TGCAGCGTTGGGTCGGGGTACAATGAGCAGTTCTTC.

On this clonotype: A much larger clone differs from this one at a single base, so this may be a read error. The chain has TRBV20-1 and TRBJ1-1; D might be TRBD1 (5 bases). From germline, CDR1 is DFQATT and CDR2 SNEGSKA (reference sequence). The CDR3 covers 15 residues. DNA for the CDR3: TGCAGTGCTAGAGATATGTCGGCAGGGATGGCTGAAGGTTTCTTT. Translating gives CSARDMSAGMAEGFF.

With regard to this clonotype: A read error is possible here, since a much larger clone lies one base away. The chain carries TRBV11-2 and TRBJ1-2, with a weak D call TRBD1 (6 bases). The CDR3 totals 15 residues. V lost 0 bases to trimming and J lost 4 bases, with 12 bases between them. Germline lookup yields CDR1 SGHAT and CDR2 FQNNGV. This CDR3 reads CASSLDWGLAYGYTF. CDR3 DNA: TGTGCCAGCAGCTTAGATTGGGGGCTGGCCTATGGCTACACCTTC.

This clonotype was counted between two and nine times. The chain joins TRBV12-3 or TRBV12-4 to TRBJ2-6; perhaps D is TRBD1 or TRBD2 (6 bases each). The V and J ends lost 2 bases and 1 base respectively, with 12 bases between them. The CDR3 runs to 17 residues. The CDR3 sequence is CASSLRGAGSGANVLTF. CDR3 coding DNA: TGTGCCAGCAGTTTAAGGGGGGCAGGGTCTGGGGCCAACGTCCTGACTTTC.

This clonotype occurred many times. This sequence joins TRBV6-1 and TRBJ2-7; D gene unclear. Trimming pared 2 bases from V and 4 bases from J, leaving 15 bases between. Germline V CDR1 and CDR2: MNHNS, SASEGT. This CDR3 has 15 amino acids. The CDR3 loop reads CASSESRWSDYEQYF. In DNA, the CDR3 is TGTGCCAGCAGTGAATCTCGTTGGAGCGATTACGAGCAGTACTTC.

This clonotype was observed at least ten times. The rearrangement uses TRBV29-1 and TRBJ2-5, with D unclear. The length of the CDR3 is 11 residues. Germline assignment: CDR1 SQVTM and CDR2 ANQGSEA. The V end was cut by 1 base, the J end by 6 bases, with 6 bases between. The CDR3 sequence is CSVEGSKTQYF. Written as DNA, the CDR3 is TGCAGCGTTGAAGGATCAAAGACCCAGTACTTC.

This clonotype was recorded at least ten times. The chain recombines TRBV20-1 with TRBJ1-1, with no clear D. The length of the CDR3 is 15 residues. Germline CDR1 reads DFQATT; CDR2 reads SNEGSKA (reference sequence). V lost 0 bases and J 5 bases, leaving 16 bases between the germline ends. The CDR3 coding sequence is TGCAGTGCTAGAGATTTCGGGCAGTTGAGGACTGAAGCTTTCTTT. Amino acids: CSARDFGQLRTEAFF.